This T cell receptor (beta chain) was documented in a study of regulatory T cells in long-lasting Graves disease. This clonotype was seen ten or more times. CDR3 regions were amplified by Arm-PCR using iRepertoire HTBI primers to build TCR beta libraries. TCRdb reprocessed the multiplex PCR reads with MiXCR, giving one entry per CDR3 protein. The table has hundreds of thousands of distinct CDR3 sequences, about 16% seen once. This CDR3 is built from 13 residues. V was cut by 1 base and J by 13 bases, with 13 bases left in between. Germline values: CDR1 MNHEY, CDR2 SMNVEV (reference sequence). Regarding time point: newly diagnosed GD, antithyroid drugs for less than 3 months. With RNA extracted from PBMCs as input, the TCR library was made. In addition, the sample was reused for a study of T cells in Graves' hyperthyroidism and ophthalmopathy. That source reports: First-round RT-PCR of the TCR CDR3 relied on the HTBI primer set.

The source is a woman in her forties or fifties with Graves disease. The starting material was peripheral blood mononuclear cells (PBMCs), obtained at new diagnosis, from a patient treated with antithyroid drugs. The chain uses TRBV27 and TRBJ2-2, with D possibly TRBD2 on 5 matching bases. CDR3 residues: CASSLYGSRVLFF. The CDR3 nucleotides read TGTGCCAGCAGTTTATATGGCTCGCGGGTGCTGTTTTTT.